What follows are 27 T cell receptor beta chains derived from one specimen sequenced in a study of OX40 agonist ivuxolimab in advanced cancers. TCRdb's table, derived via immunoSEQ multiplex PCR, lists solely in-frame clones and lacks some. Of about 73,000 clones in the sample, around 86% are singletons; the top ten hold roughly 0.64%. The source material was CD4+ or CD8+ T cells sorted from blood, sampled in a trial of the OX40 agonist ivuxolimab. All receptors derive from an adult with an advanced solid tumor such as melanoma, head and neck, liver or kidney cancer.

This sequence joins TRBV30 and TRBJ2-7, with 7 bases aligning to TRBD1. In germline, CDR1 is GTSNPN, CDR2 SVGIG (reference sequence). The CDR3 spans 12 residues. The junction had 4 bases not matched to a gene; V was cut back by 3 bases and J by 5 bases. The chain's CDR3 is CAWRSGGNEQYF. DNA of the CDR3: TGTGCCTGGAGGTCAGGGGGTAACGAGCAGTACTTC.

This sequence joins TRBV6-5 and TRBJ1-4, with D perhaps matching TRBD1 (6 bases). Germline V gene data show CDR1 as MNHEY and CDR2 as SVGAGI. V was pared by 1 base and J by 5 bases, with 11 bases between. The CDR3 runs 15 residues. Written as DNA, the CDR3 is TGTGCCAGCAGTTACTTGAGGACAGAGAATGAAAAACTGTTTTTT. It specifies CASSYLRTENEKLFF.

The rearrangement joins TRBV29-1 to TRBJ2-7; D not certain. V was shortened by 7 bases and J by 2 bases, with 15 bases between the two germline ends. Per germline, CDR1 SQVTM and CDR2 ANQGSEA. This CDR3 is 13 amino acids long. DNA of the CDR3: TGCAGCGCCCTTTCTGGATTAACCTACGAGCAGTACTTC. This translates into CSALSGLTYEQYF.

The gene calls are TRBV2 and TRBJ1-2; D remains ambiguous. Germline V gene data show CDR1 as SNHLY and CDR2 as FYNNEI. The length of the CDR3 is 12 residues. The V and J ends lost 7 bases and 6 bases respectively, with 12 bases between them. The CDR3 DNA follows: TGTGCCAGCAACGCGGGGTCCCATGGCTACACCTTC. As protein: CASNAGSHGYTF.

The chain links TRBV19 to TRBJ1-5, with 8 bases identical to TRBD1. Germline-derived CDR1 and CDR2 are LNHDA and SQIVND (reference sequence). The CDR3 covers 16 residues. V lost 3 bases to trimming and J lost 3 bases; unmatched junction nucleotides: 7. The CDR3 region has the DNA TGTGCCAGTAGTATCCTGGGACAGGTGCACAATCAGCCCCAGCATTTT. The encoded protein is CASSILGQVHNQPQHF.

The rearrangement joins TRBV27 to TRBJ1-4; 11 bases align to TRBD1. The germline gives CDR1 MNHEY, CDR2 SMNVEV (reference sequence). The junction had 15 bases not matched to a gene; V was cut back by 5 bases and J by 7 bases. This CDR3 contains 18 residues. CDR3 DNA: TGTGCCAGCAGTGCCGGACAGGGGGCATTGAGGCTGACTGAAAAACTGTTTTTT. This gives the protein CASSAGQGALRLTEKLFF.

This chain connects TRBV4-3 to TRBJ2-1; 14 positions match TRBD2. Trimming cost V 4 bases and J 3 bases; bases outside gene matches: 8. This CDR3 has 18 amino acids. CDR1 is LGHNA and CDR2 is YSLEER in the germline V gene. The CDR3 protein is CASSLSLGTSGGYNEQFF. CDR3 coding DNA: TGCGCCAGCAGCCTTTCGCTTGGGACTAGCGGGGGCTACAATGAGCAGTTCTTC.

The V gene is TRBV19, the J gene TRBJ2-7, with 11 bases aligning to TRBD2. This CDR3 is built from 16 residues. The V and J ends lost 3 bases and 3 bases, in that order; junction bases with no gene match: 7. Per germline, CDR1 LNHDA and CDR2 SQIVND (reference sequence). The CDR3 sequence is CASSISGTSGIYEQYF. In DNA, the CDR3 is TGTGCCAGTAGTATCTCCGGGACTAGCGGTATCTACGAGCAGTACTTC.

V is TRBV5-1 and J is TRBJ2-3, with TRBD1 as a possible D gene (6 bases). This CDR3 comprises 15 residues. Germline CDR1 is SGHRS and CDR2 is YFSETQ. V was pared by 3 bases and J by 1 base, with 12 bases between. The CDR3 DNA reads TGCGCCAGCAGCTCCCGGACAGACCGCACAGATACGCAGTATTTT. Translating gives CASSSRTDRTDTQYF.

The chain joins TRBV6-1 to TRBJ2-7, with D hard to call. The germline V and J ends were trimmed by 4 bases and 2 bases, with 6 bases remaining between them. Germline V CDR1 and CDR2: MNHNS, SASEGT. This CDR3 is built from 12 residues. CDR3 in DNA: TGTGCCAGCAGTGTGACAACCTACGAGCAGTACTTC. Its protein is CASSVTTYEQYF.

The V call is TRBV21-1, the J call TRBJ2-7. TRBV21-1 is assigned pseudogene status. The CDR3 is made up of 14 amino acids. Here the CDR3 DNA reads TGTGCCAGCAGACACGAAGGGAAAATGAGGGAGCAGTACTTC. It specifies CASRHEGKMREQYF.

The J gene is TRBJ1-5, the V gene TRBV7-9, with D uncertain. Trimming took 5 bases from V and 4 from J, leaving 15 bases between them. In germline, CDR1 is SEHNR, CDR2 FQNEAQ (reference sequence). The CDR3 has 15 amino acids. CDR3: CASSPSAPINQPQHF. In DNA, the CDR3 is TGTGCCAGCAGCCCGAGCGCCCCCATAAATCAGCCCCAGCATTTT.

This clone appeared once. V and J are TRBV5-5 and TRBJ1-2; tentatively, D is TRBD1 (5 bases). The CDR3 is 15 amino acids. Germline loops: CDR1 SGHKS, CDR2 YYEKEE (reference sequence). V lost 4 bases to trimming and J lost 0 bases, with 13 bases between them. The CDR3 DNA is TGTGCCAGCAGCCCGCAAGGACAAGCTAACTATGGCTACACCTTC. Translated: CASSPQGQANYGYTF.

In nucleotides, the CDR3 is TGCGCCAGCACCCTGACAGGATTTAACTATGGCTACACCTTC. Amino acids: CASTLTGFNYGYTF. V is TRBV5-1 and J is TRBJ1-2, with D perhaps TRBD1 (6 bases). V shed 6 bases and J shed 1 base, with 13 bases lying between them. Looked up from germline, CDR1 is SGHRS and CDR2 is YFSETQ. This CDR3 has 14 amino acids.

The chain couples TRBV2 to TRBJ1-1; D unclear. Germline V CDR1 and CDR2: SNHLY, FYNNEI. Trimming removed 2 bases from V and 1 base from J, with 5 bases in between. The CDR3 is 13 residues long. The CDR3 region is CASSERENTEAFF. CDR3 nucleotides: TGTGCCAGCAGTGAACGGGAGAACACTGAAGCTTTCTTT.

This clone occurred once. The chain links TRBV7-2 to TRBJ2-5; TRBD2 agrees at 8 bases. This CDR3 contains 14 residues. CDR1 is SGHTA, CDR2 FQGNSA, per germline. V lost 5 bases and J lost 9; bases outside the gene matches: 11. The CDR3: CASSPPGGGGAQYF. The CDR3 nucleotides are TGTGCCAGCAGCCCCCCGGGGGGGGGCGGGGCCCAGTACTTC.

The chain uses TRBV15 and TRBJ2-7, with D perhaps given as TRBD1 or TRBD2 (7 bases each). Trimming stripped 0 bases from V and 7 bases from J, with 13 bases between. Germline V gene lookup returns CDR1 LNHNV and CDR2 YYDKDF (reference sequence). The CDR3 runs 14 residues. The CDR3 protein is CATSRDRGRGEQYF. CDR3 nucleotide sequence: TGTGCCACCAGCAGAGACAGGGGGAGGGGGGAGCAGTACTTC. Based on the CDR3 plus reference TRBV15 and TRBJ2-7, the full variable domain is DAMVIQNPRYQVTQFGKPVTLSCSQTLNHNVMYWYQQKSSQAPKLLFHYYDKDFNNEADTPDNFQSRRPNTSFCFLDIRSPGLGDTAMYLCATSRDRGRGEQYFGPGTRLTVT.

The chain recombines TRBV25-1 with TRBJ1-1, with D perhaps matching TRBD1 (6 bases). The V end lost 6 bases, the J end lost 3 bases, and 8 bases lay between the germline ends. Germline V lookup: CDR1 MGHDK, CDR2 SYGVNS. The CDR3 is 12 amino acids. The CDR3 sequence: CASSRGHTEAFF. CDR3 bases: TGTGCCAGCAGCAGGGGCCACACTGAAGCTTTCTTT.

In regard to this clone: Other DNA sequences from this sample encode an identical CDR3 as well. V gene TRBV5-1 combines with J gene TRBJ2-3, with no clear D. The CDR3 has 13 residues. V dropped 0 bases and J dropped 1 base, with 3 bases sitting between them. Germline CDR1 reads SGHRS; CDR2 reads YFSETQ. The CDR3 coding sequence is TGCGCCAGCAGCTTGGGAGGCACAGATACGCAGTATTTT. It specifies CASSLGGTDTQYF.

The gene calls are TRBV28 and TRBJ1-3; D not resolved. This CDR3 region has 11 residues. Germline CDR1 reads MDHEN; CDR2 reads SYDVKM. Between the trimmed V and J ends, which lost 5 bases and 9 bases, there was a span of 8 bases. CDR3 DNA sequence: TGTGCCAGCAGTCAGGCGAGCACCATATATTTT. Amino acid sequence: CASSQASTIYF.

The rearrangement uses TRBV30 and TRBJ2-7; the D gene is possibly TRBD1 (6 bases). Trimming removed 2 bases from V and 4 bases from J, with 9 bases in between. CDR1 GTSNPN and CDR2 SVGIG come from the germline V gene (reference sequence). The CDR3 is made up of 12 amino acids. DNA of the CDR3: TGTGCCTGGAGTAACAGGGAGTACGAGCAGTACTTC. Translated, it gives CAWSNREYEQYF.

This clone was detected a few times. The chain recombines TRBV7-6 with TRBJ1-1; 7 bases fit TRBD1. With 5 bases clipped from V and 0 bases from J, the junction kept 3 bases outside the gene matches. Germline lookup yields CDR1 SGHVS and CDR2 FNYEAQ. The CDR3 contains 14 residues. CDR3 in DNA: TGTGCCAGCAGCCCGGGACAGCTGAACACTGAAGCTTTCTTT. This gives the protein CASSPGQLNTEAFF.

The chain recombines TRBV5-1 with TRBJ2-7, with TRBD2 identical over 11 bases. CDR1 SGHRS and CDR2 YFSETQ come from the germline V gene. This CDR3 is built from 14 residues. The ends lost 4 bases at V and 4 bases at J; junction bases unmatched: 4. CDR3 in amino acids: CASSPGLAVYEQYF. The CDR3 DNA reads as TGCGCCAGCAGCCCGGGACTAGCGGTATACGAGCAGTACTTC. Variable domain in full (rest from reference TRBV5-1 and TRBJ2-7): KAGVTQTPRYLIKTRGQQVTLSCSPISGHRSVSWYQQTPGQGLQFLFEYFSETQRNKGNFPGRFSGRQFSNSRSEMNVSTLELGDSALYLCASSPGLAVYEQYFGPGTRLTVT.

The rearrangement links TRBV9 to TRBJ2-5; possible D gene TRBD2, 6 bases. Trimming took off 2 bases at V and 5 bases at J, with 16 bases between the two ends. Germline V gene sequence: CDR1 SGDLS, CDR2 YYNGEE. This CDR3 spans 15 amino acids. The CDR3 spells CASSVLSGPLETQYF. CDR3 sequence (DNA): TGTGCCAGCAGCGTTCTTAGCGGCCCCCTTGAGACCCAGTACTTC. The whole variable domain, remainder taken from reference TRBV9 and TRBJ2-5, is DSGVTQTPKHLITATGQRVTLRCSPRSGDLSVYWYQQSLDQGLQFLIQYYNGEERAKGNILERFSAQQFPDLHSELNLSSLELGDSALYFCASSVLSGPLETQYFGPGTRLLVL.

The chain has TRBV18 and TRBJ1-3; 7 bases align to TRBD1. From germline, CDR1 is KGHSH and CDR2 LQKENI. This CDR3 is built from 16 residues. V was pared by 3 bases and J by 1 base, with 6 bases of the junction left unmatched. Written as DNA, the CDR3 is TGTGCCAGCTCACCCTCCACAGGGGTATCTGGAAACACCATATATTTT. Its protein is CASSPSTGVSGNTIYF.

The chain joins TRBV6-6 to TRBJ1-2; D unclear. The CDR3 sequence is 13 residues long. V lost 3 bases, J lost 3 bases, and 8 bases lay in between. Germline-derived CDR1 and CDR2 are MNHNY and SVGAGI (reference sequence). This CDR3 is CASSYTEHYGYTF. The CDR3 region has the DNA TGTGCCAGCAGTTATACAGAACACTATGGCTACACCTTC.

The rearrangement links TRBV30 to TRBJ2-6, with a weak D call TRBD1 (6 bases). CDR1 and CDR2 (germline): GTSNPN, SVGIG (reference sequence). The CDR3 totals 15 residues. V was clipped by 3 bases and J by 2 bases, with 11 bases between them. The CDR3 sequence is CAWRGGSPGANVLTF. The CDR3 DNA sequence: TGTGCCTGGAGAGGGGGATCTCCTGGGGCCAACGTCCTGACTTTC.